The subject of this entry is one T cell receptor beta chain. This clonotype was detected only a few times. Which antigen it targets is not known. Base quality data are lacking; no much larger clone is found one base away. Unmatched junction bases come to 2, with V trimmed by 5 bases and J by 5 bases. The CDR3 contains 14 residues, cysteine and phenylalanine counted. Only the CDR3 portion is preserved as DNA: 42 bases, with reading frame beginning at the first base. The library was obtained by RT-PCR. TCRdb records NextSeq 550 as the sequencer. Using fastp trimming at Q25 and MiXCR clonotype assembly, TCRdb reanalyzed the public sequencing data and kept in-frame beta chains. Each entry merges the rows of one CDR3 protein and shows their most common DNA and genes. A total of around 170,000 distinct CDR3 sequences appear in this sample, 24% of them only once. Around 26% of the sample is held by the ten biggest clonotypes.

This entry is derived from a study of patients and donors after allogeneic stem cell transplantation (dated by TCRdb to the early 2020s). The rearranged segments are TRBV12-3 or TRBV12-4 and TRBJ2-2; 10 middle bases align to TRBD1. This receptor was obtained from a human donor who was either an allogeneic HSCT recipient or a stem cell or donor lymphocyte infusion donor (not recorded which). It is not recorded whose cells these are; they may come from a transplant donor. Source material: blood, either unsorted or a sorted T cell fraction (not recorded which). Here is the DNA: TGTGCCAGCAGTCGGGACAGGGGTACCGGGGAGCTGTTTTTT. It is translated as CASSRDRGTGELFF.